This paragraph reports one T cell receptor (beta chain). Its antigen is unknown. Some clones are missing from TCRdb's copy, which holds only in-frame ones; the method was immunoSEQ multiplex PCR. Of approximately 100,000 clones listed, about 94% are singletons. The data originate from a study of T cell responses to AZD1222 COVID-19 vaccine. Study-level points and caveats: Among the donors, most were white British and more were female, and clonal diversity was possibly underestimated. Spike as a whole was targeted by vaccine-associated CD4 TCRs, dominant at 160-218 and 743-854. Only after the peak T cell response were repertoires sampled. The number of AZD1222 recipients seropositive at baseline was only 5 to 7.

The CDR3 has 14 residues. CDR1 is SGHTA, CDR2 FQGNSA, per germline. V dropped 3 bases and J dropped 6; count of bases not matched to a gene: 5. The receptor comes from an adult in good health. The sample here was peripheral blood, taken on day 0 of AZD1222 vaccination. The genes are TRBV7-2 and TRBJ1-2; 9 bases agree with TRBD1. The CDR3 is CASSFSRQGDGYTF. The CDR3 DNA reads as TGTGCCAGCAGCTTTTCGCGACAGGGGGATGGCTACACCTTC.